Listed below are T cell receptor beta chains from one sample, sequenced in a study of shared clonotypes between healthy human individuals. The data were produced by immunoSEQ multiplex PCR, yet TCRdb's version contains in-frame clones alone and is incomplete. Here the sample spans 1.5 million to 2.5 million clones, approximately 94% being singletons. Sequenced: naive CD8+ T cells sorted from blood. The receptors were sampled from a man between 18 and 29 years old in good health. The conserved cysteine and the conserved F or W are not part of the CDR3 here. Fields, in order: V gene, D gene, J gene, CDR3 protein. A D gene is named only where the DNA matches it firmly.

v_call: TRBV6-1
d_call: NA
j_call: TRBJ2-1
cdr3_aa: ASSEARGAAYNEQF

v_call: TRBV14
d_call: TRBD1
j_call: TRBJ2-7
cdr3_aa: ASSQDPTGSYEQY

v_call: TRBV14
d_call: NA
j_call: TRBJ1-2
cdr3_aa: ASGDNYGYT

v_call: TRBV27
d_call: NA
j_call: TRBJ2-7
cdr3_aa: ASSFGGSEQY

v_call: TRBV7-9
d_call: NA
j_call: TRBJ2-7
cdr3_aa: ASSWRGYEQY

v_call: TRBV28
d_call: NA
j_call: TRBJ1-1
cdr3_aa: ASAGPLGTEAF

v_call: TRBV30
d_call: NA
j_call: TRBJ2-1
cdr3_aa: AWSGTTEQF

v_call: TRBV19
d_call: NA
j_call: TRBJ1-5
cdr3_aa: ASSIRQAVIGNQPQH

v_call: TRBV6-6
d_call: NA
j_call: TRBJ2-5
cdr3_aa: ASGPQTYQETQY

v_call: TRBV9
d_call: NA
j_call: TRBJ2-5
cdr3_aa: ASSVVGRGWETQY

v_call: TRBV19
d_call: NA
j_call: TRBJ1-6
cdr3_aa: ASTQGTSSYNSPLH

v_call: TRBV18
d_call: TRBD1
j_call: TRBJ2-7
cdr3_aa: ASSPSQTGGRYEQY

v_call: TRBV11-2
d_call: TRBD1
j_call: TRBJ2-7
cdr3_aa: ASSLGAGTGVGEQY

v_call: TRBV6-1
d_call: TRBD2
j_call: TRBJ2-3
cdr3_aa: ASSEVIAGRTDTQY

v_call: TRBV6-5
d_call: NA
j_call: TRBJ2-1
cdr3_aa: ASSYSPSGSYNEQF

v_call: TRBV27
d_call: NA
j_call: TRBJ2-3
cdr3_aa: ASSLLGAGGTDTQY